The 27 T cell receptor beta chains given below trace back to one sample, sequenced in a study of CD8+CD57+ T cells in acquired aplastic anemia. Patients included in sequencing had previously demonstrated CD8+CD57+ cell expansion by flow cytometry. Template material for TCR beta VDJ and CDR3 profiling consisted of genomic DNA. MiXCR, applied by TCRdb to the reads, yields one record per CDR3 protein. The sample contains 200,000 to 250,000 distinct CDR3 sequences, less than 60% of which appear only once. The sequenced material came from sorted CD4+, CD8+, or CD8+CD57+ T cells (not recorded which) from PBMCs. The receptor set was obtained from a human donor with aplastic anemia.

The rearrangement uses TRBV7-3 and TRBJ1-1; TRBD1 agrees at 10 bases. Unmatched junction bases numbered 9, after V lost 5 bases and J lost 6 bases. This CDR3 region has 15 residues. Germline CDR1 is SGHTA and CDR2 is FQGTGA. CDR3 coding DNA: TGTGCCAGCAGCCCAACCGGGACAGGGGTATCTGAAGCTTTCTTT. Amino acids: CASSPTGTGVSEAFF.

As regards this clonotype: At one of its ends the junction is not consistent with the germline gene, which may arise from a read error. CDR3 bases: TGTGCCAGCAGCTTGTGGGCAGGTAGCAATCAACCCCAGCATTTT. As protein: CASSLWAGSNQPQHF. The rearrangement links TRBV5-1 to TRBJ2-3; D unclear. Gene TRBJ1-5 matches the end of the DNA better, so the J call may be wrong. Per germline, CDR1 SGHRS and CDR2 YFSETQ. The CDR3 runs to 15 residues.

There are many counts of this clonotype. The J gene is TRBJ2-7, the V gene TRBV24-1; TRBD1 matches at 7 bases. Trimming removed 1 base from V and 1 base from J; junction bases left unmatched: 3. This CDR3 contains 15 residues. CDR1 is KGHDR and CDR2 is SFDVKD in the germline V gene. The CDR3 sequence: CATSDFTRGSYEQYF. The CDR3 DNA reads TGTGCCACCAGTGATTTCACCAGGGGGTCCTACGAGCAGTACTTC.

This rearrangement joins TRBV2 to TRBJ1-4; TRBD1 is a possible D gene (6 bases). CDR3 length: 14 amino acids. Trimming took off 6 bases at V and 7 bases at J, with 15 bases between the two ends. Per the germline V gene, CDR1 is SNHLY and CDR2 is FYNNEI. CDR3 DNA: TGTGCCAGCAGGCACAGGGAAGGCAGTGAAAAACTGTTTTTT. It yields the protein CASRHREGSEKLFF.

This clonotype has ten or more counts. The chain links TRBV15 to TRBJ2-6; the D gene is possibly TRBD1 (5 bases). V was clipped by 7 bases and J by 4 bases, with 14 bases between them. CDR1 and CDR2 from the germline V gene are LNHNV and YYDKDF (reference sequence). CDR3 size: 15 residues. CDR3 in amino acids: CATTPAGIGANVLTF. The CDR3 DNA follows: TGTGCCACCACCCCGGCAGGGATCGGGGCCAACGTCCTGACTTTC.

A remark on this clonotype: With a much larger clone just one base away, this may be a read error. The chain links TRBV5-1 to TRBJ1-1; a possible D gene is TRBD1 (5 bases). Trimming took 0 bases from V and 10 from J, leaving 13 bases between them. This CDR3 spans 13 amino acids. In germline, CDR1 is SGHRS, CDR2 YFSETQ. As DNA, the CDR3 is TGCGCCAGCAGCTTGGGGGGGAGCGTGGCAGCTTTCTTT. Translation: CASSLGGSVAAFF.

This clonotype was observed a handful of times. The rearrangement uses TRBV28 and TRBJ2-7; the match to TRBD2 covers 11 bases. The ends lost 5 bases at V and 7 bases at J; junction bases unmatched: 10. This CDR3 has 15 residues. Germline CDR1 and CDR2: MDHEN and SYDVKM. This CDR3 is CASSPPSGGPVEQYF. As DNA, the CDR3 is TGTGCCAGCAGTCCCCCTAGCGGGGGGCCCGTGGAGCAGTACTTC. Looking up the rest from reference TRBV28 and TRBJ2-7 gives the full variable domain: DVKVTQSSRYLVKRTGEKVFLECVQDMDHENMFWYRQDPGLGLRLIYFSYDVKMKEKGDIPEGYSVSREKKERFSLILESASTNQTSMYLCASSPPSGGPVEQYFGPGTRLTVT.

The J gene is TRBJ2-2, the V gene TRBV24-1, with D perhaps TRBD2 (5 bases). CDR3 length equals 13 residues. V dropped 7 bases and J dropped 7 bases, with 12 bases sitting between them. Germline CDR1 is KGHDR and CDR2 is SFDVKD. This chain's CDR3 is CATSEIEGGELFF. For the CDR3, the DNA is TGTGCCACCAGCGAGATTGAGGGCGGGGAGCTGTTTTTT.

This clonotype was counted between two and nine times. A much larger clone differs from this one at a single base, so this may be a read error. The V call is TRBV11-2, the J call TRBJ2-1; 7 nucleotides line up with TRBD2. V trimming: 1 base; J trimming: 5 bases; junction bases outside the gene matches: 8. The CDR3 consists of 16 residues. Germline V gene data show CDR1 as SGHAT and CDR2 as FQNNGV. CDR3 coding DNA: TGTGCCAGCAGCTTAGGATTGGGGGGGGGGAACAATGAGCAGTTCTTC. As protein: CASSLGLGGGNNEQFF. Filled out from reference TRBV11-2 and TRBJ2-1, the complete variable domain reads EAGVAQSPRYKIIEKRQSVAFWCNPISGHATLYWYQQILGQGPKLLIQFQNNGVVDDSQLPKDRFSAERLKGVDSTLKIQPAKLEDSAVYLCASSLGLGGGNNEQFFGPGTRLTVL.

This chain uses TRBV2 with TRBJ1-2, with 9 bases lining up with TRBD1. The CDR3 runs to 14 residues. The germline V gene encodes CDR1 SNHLY and CDR2 FYNNEI. Unmatched junction bases numbered 7, after V lost 7 bases and J lost 4 bases. The CDR3, as DNA: TGTGCCAGCACTAGACAGGGGGGTAGCTATGGCTACACCTTC. Its protein is CASTRQGGSYGYTF.

The rearrangement uses TRBV10-3 and TRBJ1-1; no reliable D call. The germline CDR1 and CDR2 sequences are ENHRY and SYGVKD. Trimming left V 10 bases short and J 0 bases short, with 30 bases between. The CDR3 sequence is 19 residues long. DNA of the CDR3: TGTGCCAGCACCACGACCGCGGGCCTCAGACCAAGATTGAACACTGAAGCTTTCTTT. This gives the protein CASTTTAGLRPRLNTEAFF.

This clonotype was seen at least ten times. This rearrangement joins TRBV9 to TRBJ2-1; no definite D call. V lost 4 bases, J lost 0 bases, and 11 bases lay in between. CDR1 and CDR2 from the germline V gene are SGDLS and YYNGEE. The CDR3 length is 15 residues. CDR3 amino acids: CASSLRTSSYNEQFF. The CDR3 nucleotides read TGTGCCAGCAGCCTCCGGACGAGCTCCTACAATGAGCAGTTCTTC.

In this sample, this clonotype turned up a few times. This is likely a read error, given that the CDR3 carries no conserved phenylalanine or tryptophan at its end. No DNA is shown, since the ends of the CDR3 on it are uncertain; the CDR3 is the one TCRdb lists. This chain joins TRBV7-2 and TRBJ2-6. Including both end residues, the CDR3 is 12 amino acids long. Germline CDR1 is SGHTA and CDR2 is FQGNSA. Here the CDR3 reads CASSSGTKALNT.

Turning to this clonotype: This clone may be a read error of a much larger clone one base away. CDR3 amino acids: CAGSFMRLVGGEQFF. CDR3 coding DNA: TGTGCCGGCAGCTTTATGCGTCTGGTGGGGGGTGAGCAGTTCTTC. The chain recombines TRBV10-1 with TRBJ2-1, with D possibly being TRBD2 (6 bases). Germline values: CDR1 WNHNN, CDR2 SYGVQD (reference sequence). The length of the CDR3 is 15 residues.

This clonotype was picked up a small number of times. This could be a read error, since a much larger clone is one nucleotide away. No conserved phenylalanine or tryptophan ends this CDR3, so it is likely a read error. V usage is TRBV19 and J usage is TRBJ2-3; 10 bases are a match to TRBD1. The V gene end was trimmed by 5 bases and the J gene end by 5 bases; junction bases not matched to a gene: 13. CDR1 and CDR2 (germline): LNHDA, SQIVND (reference sequence). This CDR3 region has 17 residues. The CDR3 protein is CASSLYSGTGVGDTQYY. In nucleotides, the CDR3 is TGTGCCAGTAGTCTCTATTCCGGGACAGGGGTTGGAGATACGCAGTATTAT.

Concerning this clonotype itself: With a much larger clone just one base away, this may be a read error. This rearrangement joins TRBV6-1 to TRBJ1-4; D remains ambiguous. Germline CDR1 reads MNHNS; CDR2 reads SASEGT. V lost 5 bases, J lost 4 bases, and 11 bases lay in between. The CDR3 sequence is 14 residues long. The CDR3 nucleotides are TGTGCCAGCAGTTCGGAAAGGGTTAATGAAAAACTGTTTTTT. Its protein product is CASSSERVNEKLFF.

V is TRBV11-2 and J is TRBJ2-3; 11 nucleotides align to TRBD2. Germline CDR1 SGHAT, CDR2 FQNNGV. The CDR3 has 15 amino acids. Trimming removed 4 bases from V and 1 base from J; junction bases left unmatched: 1. CDR3 loop: CASSSGLAGTDTQYF. DNA of the CDR3: TGTGCCAGCAGCTCGGGACTAGCGGGCACAGATACGCAGTATTTT.

About this clonotype: A much bigger clone sits one base away, suggesting this may be a read error. The V and J genes are TRBV20-1 and TRBJ2-3; D perhaps matches TRBD2 (6 bases). Germline-derived CDR1 and CDR2 are DFQATT and SNEGSKA (reference sequence). V lost 1 base to trimming and J lost 5 bases, with 22 bases between them. This CDR3 contains 17 residues. The CDR3 reads CSARVPGEAPGGDTQYF. CDR3 bases: TGCAGTGCTAGAGTTCCGGGGGAAGCCCCCGGGGGAGATACGCAGTATTTT.

On this clonotype: The conserved phenylalanine or tryptophan is not found at the CDR3 terminus, so this likely reflects a read error. The chain uses TRBV5-1 and TRBJ1-6; a weak D match, TRBD1 (5 bases). The V gene lost 4 bases and the J gene lost 7 bases, with 15 bases spanning the gap. From germline, CDR1 is SGHRS and CDR2 YFSETQ. The CDR3 is made up of 15 amino acids. Here the CDR3 DNA reads TGCGCCAGCAGCCTGCTCGGGACGGGGAATTCACCCCTCCACCTT. Its translation: CASSLLGTGNSPLHL.

The chain employs TRBV6-5 and TRBJ1-1; D unclear. The CDR3 covers 15 residues. Germline V gene data show CDR1 as MNHEY and CDR2 as SVGAGI. Trimming removed 3 bases from V and 6 bases from J, with 17 bases in between. The CDR3 spells CASSYARGSAAEAFF. CDR3 in DNA: TGTGCCAGCAGTTATGCCCGCGGTTCTGCCGCTGAAGCTTTCTTT.

This chain joins TRBV2 and TRBJ2-7, with TRBD1 matching 9 bases. Germline V CDR1 and CDR2: SNHLY, FYNNEI. Unmatched junction bases numbered 9, after V lost 9 bases and J lost 6 bases. The CDR3 runs 13 residues. The DNA for the CDR3 is TGTGCCAGTCGACGACAGGGGGGCGTCGAGCAGTACTTC. This codes for CASRRQGGVEQYF.

J is TRBJ2-2 and V is TRBV6-5, with TRBD1 as a possible D gene (6 bases). The V and J ends lost 0 bases and 4 bases respectively, with 9 bases between them. Germline CDR1 MNHEY, CDR2 SVGAGI. The CDR3 length is 15 residues. The CDR3 region is CASSYSQGFTGELFF. CDR3 nucleotide sequence: TGTGCCAGCAGTTACTCGCAGGGGTTCACCGGGGAGCTGTTTTTT.

Comments on this clonotype: One base away lies a much larger clone, so this may be a sequencing read error. The chain employs TRBV3-1 and TRBJ1-5, with D possibly matching TRBD1 (5 bases). The CDR3 extends over 13 amino acids. Per germline, CDR1 LGHDT and CDR2 YNNKEL (reference sequence). V was pared by 1 base and J by 9 bases, with 10 bases between. The CDR3 here is CASSQGEGRPQHF. CDR3 nucleotide sequence: TGTGCCAGCAGCCAAGGGGAGGGGCGGCCCCAGCATTTT.

This clonotype turned up a few times. J is TRBJ1-4 and V is TRBV4-2; 8 bases align to TRBD1. V lost 0 bases to trimming and J lost 4 bases; unmatched junction nucleotides: 10. This CDR3 is 18 amino acids long. The germline V gene has CDR1 LGHNA and CDR2 YNFKEQ. CDR3 coding DNA: TGTGCCAGCAGCCAAGAAGTCAGGGGGACAGGATATAATGAAAAACTGTTTTTT. Its protein is CASSQEVRGTGYNEKLFF.

This chain joins TRBV7-6 and TRBJ1-2; no firm D call. The CDR3 extends over 12 amino acids. Deletions cut 1 base from V and 12 bases from J, with 12 bases between. The V gene's germline CDR1 is SGHVS and CDR2 FNYEAQ. The CDR3 spells CASSLVPLGNTF. CDR3 bases: TGTGCCAGCAGCTTAGTCCCTCTGGGCAACACCTTC. Full variable domain (missing parts from reference TRBV7-6 and TRBJ1-2): GAGVSQSPRYKVTKRGQDVALRCDPISGHVSLYWYRQALGQGPEFLTYFNYEAQQDKSGLPNDRFSAERPEGSISTLTIQRTEQRDSAMYRCASSLVPLGNTFGSGTRLTVV.

On this clonotype: The junction departs from germline at one end; a sequencing error may be responsible. The chain employs TRBV10-3 and TRBJ2-3, with 9 nucleotides matching TRBD2. The CDR3 spans 15 residues. CDR1 and CDR2 (germline): ENHRY, SYGVKD. The chain's CDR3 is CASSEIAGASDTQYF. The CDR3 coding sequence is TGTGCCAGCAGTGAAATAGCGGGGGCCTCAGATACGCAGTATTTT.

The rearrangement links TRBV2 to TRBJ2-5, with TRBD1 matching over 7 bases. This CDR3 spans 14 amino acids. V gave up 6 bases and J gave up 4 bases; unmatched junction bases: 8. Germline values: CDR1 SNHLY, CDR2 FYNNEI. CDR3 in DNA: TGTGCCAGCAGGAAAGACAGGGTGGTAGAGACCCAGTACTTC. It is translated as CASRKDRVVETQYF.